This T cell receptor (beta chain) originates from a study of CD8+ T cells in alopecia areata. Study-wide context: For the treated group, dosing was oral tofacitinib at 5 to 10 mg twice daily. Treated patients were scored for severity by percent of scalp affected. Points from the study as a whole: More clonal than normal scalp was lesional scalp, particularly alopecia totalis/universalis.

Described treatment: oral pan-JAK inhibitor, 5-10 mg twice daily. Alopecia areata patients provided lesional scalp punch biopsies and peripheral blood. This clone was recorded once. Its antigen is currently unknown. cDNA prepared by RNA extraction and subsequent reverse transcription served as the template for sequencing. Libraries were prepared by immunoSEQ multiplex PCR; TCRdb keeps only in-frame clonotypes and omits some of them. Of 40,000 to 45,000 clones listed, roughly 90% were seen once; the top ten hold approximately 17%. Sequencing was performed on CD8+ T cells sorted from blood, taken at week 24, from a patient treated with tofacitinib. This clonotype originated in a human donor with alopecia areata.

The CDR3 sequence is CSVGQGEVSETQYF. The CDR3 DNA reads as TGCAGCGTCGGGCAGGGGGAGGTTTCGGAGACCCAGTACTTC. The chain has TRBV29-1 and TRBJ2-5; possible D gene TRBD1, 7 bases. This CDR3 is built from 14 residues. Germline lookup yields CDR1 SQVTM and CDR2 ANQGSEA. V lost 6 bases, J lost 5 bases, and 19 bases lay in between.